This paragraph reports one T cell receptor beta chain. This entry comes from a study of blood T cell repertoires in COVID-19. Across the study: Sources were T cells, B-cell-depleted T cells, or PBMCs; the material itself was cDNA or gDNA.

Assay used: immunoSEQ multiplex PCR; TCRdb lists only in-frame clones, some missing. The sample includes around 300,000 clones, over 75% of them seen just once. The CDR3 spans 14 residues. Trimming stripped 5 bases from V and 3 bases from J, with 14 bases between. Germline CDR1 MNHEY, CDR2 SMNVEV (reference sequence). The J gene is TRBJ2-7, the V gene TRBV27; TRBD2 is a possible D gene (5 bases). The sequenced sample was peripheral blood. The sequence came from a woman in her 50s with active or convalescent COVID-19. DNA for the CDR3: TGTGCCAGCAGTCCCAGCGGATTTTACTACGAGCAGTACTTC. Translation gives CASSPSGFYYEQYF.